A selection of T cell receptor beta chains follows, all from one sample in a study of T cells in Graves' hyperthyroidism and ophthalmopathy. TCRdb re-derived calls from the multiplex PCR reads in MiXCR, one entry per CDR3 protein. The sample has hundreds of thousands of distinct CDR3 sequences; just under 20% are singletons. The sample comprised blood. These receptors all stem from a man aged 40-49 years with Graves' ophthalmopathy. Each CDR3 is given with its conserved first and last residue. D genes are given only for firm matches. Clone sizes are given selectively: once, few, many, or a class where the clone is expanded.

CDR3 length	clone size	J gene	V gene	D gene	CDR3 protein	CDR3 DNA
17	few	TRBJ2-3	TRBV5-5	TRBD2	CASSLSSGGGSTDTQYF	TGTGCCAGCAGCTTGAGTAGCGGGGGAGGGAGCACAGATACGCAGTATTTT
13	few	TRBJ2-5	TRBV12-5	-	CASGLNAGETQYF	TGTGCTAGTGGTTTGAACGCTGGGGAGACCCAGTACTTC
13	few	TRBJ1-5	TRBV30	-	CAWRDGGNQPQHF	TGTGCCTGGAGGGATGGCGGCAATCAGCCCCAGCATTTT
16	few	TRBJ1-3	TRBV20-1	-	CSASEHTGLSGNTIYF	TGCAGTGCTAGTGAACACACAGGACTCTCTGGAAACACCATATATTTT
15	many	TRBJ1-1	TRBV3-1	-	CASSHQGAANTEAFF	TGTGCCAGCAGCCATCAAGGGGCAGCGAACACTGAAGCTTTCTTT
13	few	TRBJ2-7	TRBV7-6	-	CASSFSGDSEQYF	TGTGCCAGCAGCTTCTCAGGGGATTCAGAGCAGTACTTC
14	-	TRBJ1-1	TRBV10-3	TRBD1	CAIRGTGVHTEAFF	TGTGCCATCAGAGGGACAGGGGTCCACACTGAAGCTTTCTTT
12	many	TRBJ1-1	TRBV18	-	CASSRTDTEAFF	TGTGCCAGCTCGCGAACGGACACTGAAGCTTTCTTT
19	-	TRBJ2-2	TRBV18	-	CASSPRAARKRENTGELFF	TGTGCCAGCTCACCACGGGCCGCCCGGAAGAGGGAGAACACCGGGGAGCTGTTTTTT
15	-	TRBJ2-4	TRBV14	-	CASSQYRGMRSIQYF	TGTGCCAGCAGCCAATACCGAGGAATGAGAAGCATTCAGTACTTC
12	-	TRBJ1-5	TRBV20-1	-	CSAIGAGQPQHF	TGCAGTGCTATCGGGGCTGGCCAGCCCCAGCATTTT
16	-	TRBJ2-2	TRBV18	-	CASSPYTVQNTGELFF	TGTGCCAGCTCACCGTACACGGTACAGAACACCGGGGAGCTGTTTTTT
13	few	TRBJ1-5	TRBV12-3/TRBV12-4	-	CASSWNSNQPQHF	TGTGCCAGCAGTTGGAACAGCAATCAGCCCCAGCATTTT
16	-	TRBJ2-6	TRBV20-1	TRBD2	CSASGTSLTGANVLTF	TGCAGTGCTTCCGGGACTAGTCTAACTGGGGCCAACGTCCTGACTTTC
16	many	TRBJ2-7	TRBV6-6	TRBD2	CASSYLAGGFQGEQYF	TGTGCCAGCAGTTACTTAGCGGGGGGCTTTCAAGGCGAGCAGTACTTC
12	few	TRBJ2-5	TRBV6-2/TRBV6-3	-	CASRNSGKTQYF	TGTGCCAGCAGAAATAGCGGAAAGACCCAGTACTTC
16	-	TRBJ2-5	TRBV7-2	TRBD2	CASSLELAGARETQYF	TGTGCCAGCAGCTTAGAACTAGCGGGAGCTCGAGAGACCCAGTACTTC
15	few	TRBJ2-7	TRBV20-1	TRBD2	CSASQLAGASYEQYF	TGCAGTGCTAGCCAACTAGCGGGAGCATCTTACGAGCAGTACTTC
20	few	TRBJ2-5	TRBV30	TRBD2	CAWSYSWGRTSGDPQETQYF	TGTGCCTGGAGTTACTCGTGGGGTCGGACTAGCGGGGACCCCCAAGAGACCCAGTACTTC
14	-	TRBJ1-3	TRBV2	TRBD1	CARNRGDSGNTIYF	TGTGCCAGGAACAGGGGAGACTCTGGAAACACCATATATTTT
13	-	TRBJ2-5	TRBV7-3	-	CASSTQGWETQYF	TGTGCCAGCAGCACCCAGGGATGGGAGACCCAGTACTTC
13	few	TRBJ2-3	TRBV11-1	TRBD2	CASRGGETDTQYF	TGTGCCAGCCGCGGGGGTGAGACAGATACGCAGTATTTT
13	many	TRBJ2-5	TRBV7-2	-	CASSFSRSETQYF	TGTGCCAGCAGCTTCTCTAGGTCGGAGACCCAGTACTTC
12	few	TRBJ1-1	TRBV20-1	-	CSMGGDRGDAFF	TGCAGCATGGGAGGGGATCGAGGTGACGCTTTCTTT
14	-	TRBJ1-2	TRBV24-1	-	CATSAGDRNYGYTF	TGTGCCACCAGTGCCGGCGACAGGAATTATGGCTACACCTTC
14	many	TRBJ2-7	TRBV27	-	CASSRSGPPYEQYF	TGTGCCAGCAGTAGGTCAGGGCCCCCCTACGAGCAGTACTTC
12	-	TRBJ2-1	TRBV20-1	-	CSAKLGDVIEFF	TGCAGTGCTAAACTAGGAGACGTGATTGAGTTCTTC
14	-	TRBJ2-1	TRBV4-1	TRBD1	CASSQQGALNEQFF	TGCGCCAGCAGCCAGCAGGGGGCTCTCAATGAGCAGTTCTTC
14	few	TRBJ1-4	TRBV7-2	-	CASSSSATNEKLFF	TGTGCCAGCAGCTCCAGCGCAACTAATGAAAAACTGTTTTTT
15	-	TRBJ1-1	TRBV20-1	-	CSARWDTGLNTEAFF	TGCAGTGCTAGGTGGGATACAGGGCTGAACACTGAAGCTTTCTTT
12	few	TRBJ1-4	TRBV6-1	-	CASRGEGEKLFF	TGTGCCAGCAGGGGGGAGGGAGAAAAACTGTTTTTT
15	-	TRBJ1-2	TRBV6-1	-	CASRGTLGQNYGYTF	TGTGCCAGCAGGGGAACTTTAGGACAGAACTATGGCTACACCTTC
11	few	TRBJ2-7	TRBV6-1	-	CASSEEREQYF	TGTGCCAGCAGTGAGGAGCGGGAGCAGTACTTC
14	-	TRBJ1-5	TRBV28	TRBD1	CASSLGTGVQPQHF	TGTGCCAGCAGTCTAGGGACAGGGGTTCAGCCCCAGCATTTT
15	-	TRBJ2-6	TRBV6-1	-	CASSELTSGANVLTF	TGTGCCAGCAGTGAATTAACCTCTGGGGCCAACGTCCTGACTTTC
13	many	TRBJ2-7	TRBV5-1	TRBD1	CASSYGTGYEQYF	TGCGCCAGCAGCTATGGGACAGGATACGAGCAGTACTTC
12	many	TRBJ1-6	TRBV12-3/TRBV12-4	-	CASSKNLLPLHF	TGTGCCAGCAGCAAGAACCTTCTTCCCCTCCACTTT
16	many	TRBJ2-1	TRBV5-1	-	CASSLNTGAAYNEQFF	TGCGCCAGCAGCTTGAATACCGGGGCCGCCTACAATGAGCAGTTCTTC
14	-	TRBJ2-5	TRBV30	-	CAWSFGVLKETQYF	TGTGCCTGGAGCTTTGGGGTTTTAAAAGAGACCCAGTACTTC
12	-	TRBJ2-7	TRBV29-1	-	CSVEVNSYEQYF	TGCAGCGTTGAGGTCAACTCCTACGAGCAGTACTTC
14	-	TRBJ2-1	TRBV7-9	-	CASSPRPSLNEQFF	TGTGCCAGCAGCCCCAGGCCGTCTCTAAATGAGCAGTTCTTC
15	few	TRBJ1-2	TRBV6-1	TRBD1	CASSLTQGANYGYTF	TGTGCCAGCAGTTTGACCCAGGGGGCCAACTATGGCTACACCTTC
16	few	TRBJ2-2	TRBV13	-	CASSTIVGGLTGELFF	TGTGCCAGCAGCACCATAGTGGGGGGGCTCACCGGGGAGCTGTTTTTT
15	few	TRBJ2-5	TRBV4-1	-	CASSLRVSSLETQYF	TGCGCCAGCAGCCTCAGAGTTTCGTCCCTAGAGACCCAGTACTTC
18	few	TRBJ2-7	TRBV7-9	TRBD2	CASSLAQSSAGASYEQYF	TGTGCCAGCAGCTTAGCGCAGTCATCAGCGGGGGCCTCCTACGAGCAGTACTTC
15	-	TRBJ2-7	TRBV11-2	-	CASSPVGRGTYEQYF	TGTGCCAGCAGCCCTGTGGGCAGGGGCACCTACGAGCAGTACTTC
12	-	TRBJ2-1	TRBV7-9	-	CASSPDYSEQFF	TGTGCCAGCAGTCCGGACTATTCTGAGCAGTTCTTC
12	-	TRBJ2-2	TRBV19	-	CASSIEARELFF	TGTGCCAGTAGTATAGAAGCGAGGGAGCTGTTTTTT
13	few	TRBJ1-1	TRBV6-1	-	CASETGRYTEAFF	TGTGCCAGCGAAACAGGGCGGTACACTGAAGCTTTCTTT
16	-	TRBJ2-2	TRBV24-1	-	CATSAPRGFNTGELFF	TGTGCCACCAGTGCCCCACGGGGGTTTAACACCGGGGAGCTGTTTTTT
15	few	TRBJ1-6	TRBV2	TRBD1	CASSGTGLNNSPLHF	TGTGCCAGCAGTGGGACAGGGCTAAATAATTCACCCCTCCACTTT
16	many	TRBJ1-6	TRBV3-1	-	CASSQVRTGAGSPLHF	TGTGCCAGCAGCCAAGTCAGGACGGGGGCCGGTTCACCCCTCCACTTT